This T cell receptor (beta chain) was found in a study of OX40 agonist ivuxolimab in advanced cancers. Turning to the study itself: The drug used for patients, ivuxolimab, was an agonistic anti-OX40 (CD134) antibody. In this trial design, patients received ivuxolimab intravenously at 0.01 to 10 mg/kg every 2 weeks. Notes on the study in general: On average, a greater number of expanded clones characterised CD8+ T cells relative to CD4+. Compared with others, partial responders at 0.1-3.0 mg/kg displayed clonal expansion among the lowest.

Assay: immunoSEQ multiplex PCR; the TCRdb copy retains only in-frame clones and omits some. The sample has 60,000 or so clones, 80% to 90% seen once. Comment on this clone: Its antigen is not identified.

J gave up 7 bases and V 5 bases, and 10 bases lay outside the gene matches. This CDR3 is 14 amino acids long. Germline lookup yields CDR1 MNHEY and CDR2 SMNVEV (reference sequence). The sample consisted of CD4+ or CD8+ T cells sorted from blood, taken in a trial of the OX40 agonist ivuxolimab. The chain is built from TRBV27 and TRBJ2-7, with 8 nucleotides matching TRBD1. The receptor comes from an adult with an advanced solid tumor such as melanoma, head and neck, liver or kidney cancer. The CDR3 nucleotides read TGTGCCAGCAGTCTCTGGACAGGGTCTTTTGAGCAGTACTTC. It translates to CASSLWTGSFEQYF.